This entry describes one T cell receptor beta chain. The CDR3 is 12 residues long. Deletions cut 4 bases from V and 3 bases from J, with 7 bases between. Germline V gives CDR1 SGHKS, CDR2 YYEKEE (reference sequence). This record belongs to a study of response to subunit inactivated influenza vaccine. One entry per CDR3 protein, called by TCRdb with MiXCR from the RT-PCR reads. The table records 860,000 or so distinct CDR3 sequences, about 20% of them present only once. The sequence was obtained from a middle-aged man who received an inactivated influenza vaccine. The input for sequencing was PBMCs from blood, taken roughly 5 days after vaccination. The chain joins TRBV5-5 to TRBJ1-1, with unresolved D. The CDR3 DNA is TGTGCCAGCAGCCTCCAGGACACTGAAGCTTTCTTT. It is translated as CASSLQDTEAFF.